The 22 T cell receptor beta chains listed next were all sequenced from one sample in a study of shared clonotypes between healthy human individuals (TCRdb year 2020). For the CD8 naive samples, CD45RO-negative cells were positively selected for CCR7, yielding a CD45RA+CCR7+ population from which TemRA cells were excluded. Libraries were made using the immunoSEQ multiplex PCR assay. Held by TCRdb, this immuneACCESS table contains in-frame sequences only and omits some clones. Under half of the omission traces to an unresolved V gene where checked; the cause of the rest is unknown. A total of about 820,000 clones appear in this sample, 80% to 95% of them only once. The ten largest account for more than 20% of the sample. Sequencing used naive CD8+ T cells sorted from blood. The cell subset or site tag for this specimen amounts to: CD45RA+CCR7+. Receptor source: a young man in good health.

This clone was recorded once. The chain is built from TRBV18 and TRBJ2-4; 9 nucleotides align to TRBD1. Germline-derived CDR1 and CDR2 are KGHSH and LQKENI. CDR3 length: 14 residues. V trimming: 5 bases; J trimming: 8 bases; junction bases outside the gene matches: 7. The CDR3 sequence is CASSDTGGSDIQYF. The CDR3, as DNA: TGTGCCAGCTCAGATACAGGGGGCTCGGACATTCAGTACTTC.

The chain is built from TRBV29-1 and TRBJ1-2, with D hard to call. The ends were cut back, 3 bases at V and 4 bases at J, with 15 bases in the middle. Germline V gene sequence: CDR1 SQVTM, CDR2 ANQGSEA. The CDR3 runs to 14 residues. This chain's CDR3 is CSVELEVGSYGYTF. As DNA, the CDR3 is TGCAGCGTTGAGTTGGAGGTCGGTTCCTATGGCTACACCTTC.

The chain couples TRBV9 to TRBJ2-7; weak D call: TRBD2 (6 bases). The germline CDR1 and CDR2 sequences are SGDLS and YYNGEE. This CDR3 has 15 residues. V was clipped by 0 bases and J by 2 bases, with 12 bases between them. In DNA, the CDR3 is TGTGCCAGCAGCGTAGGCGGGGAGTTAGCCTACGAGCAGTACTTC. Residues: CASSVGGELAYEQYF.

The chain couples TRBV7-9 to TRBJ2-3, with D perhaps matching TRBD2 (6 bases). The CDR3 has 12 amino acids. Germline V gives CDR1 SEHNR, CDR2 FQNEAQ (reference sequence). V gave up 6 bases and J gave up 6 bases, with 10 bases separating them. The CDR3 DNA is TGTGCCAGCAGGAACGGAGGGGATACGCAGTATTTT. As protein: CASRNGGDTQYF.

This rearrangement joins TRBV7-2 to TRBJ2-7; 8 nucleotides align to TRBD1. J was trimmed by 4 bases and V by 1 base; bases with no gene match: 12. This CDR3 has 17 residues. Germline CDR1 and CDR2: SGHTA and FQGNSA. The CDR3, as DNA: TGTGCCAGCAGCTTAGACCGAACAGGACAGGGCTCGTACGAGCAGTACTTC. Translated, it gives CASSLDRTGQGSYEQYF.

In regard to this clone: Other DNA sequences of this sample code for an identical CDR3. The chain's CDR3 is CASSLGGGYTF. The DNA for the CDR3 is TGTGCCAGCAGCTTGGGCGGAGGCTACACCTTC. The chain is built from TRBV5-6 and TRBJ1-2; D call uncertain. CDR3 size: 11 residues. Germline V lookup: CDR1 SGHDT, CDR2 YYEEEE. V was trimmed by 0 bases and J by 8 bases, leaving 5 bases between them.

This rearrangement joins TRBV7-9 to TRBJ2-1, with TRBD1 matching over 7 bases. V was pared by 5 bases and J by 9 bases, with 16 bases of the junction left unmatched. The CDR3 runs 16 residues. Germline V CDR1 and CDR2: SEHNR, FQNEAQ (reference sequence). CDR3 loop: CASSPWDSSLDPEQFF. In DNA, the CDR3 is TGTGCCAGCAGCCCGTGGGACAGTTCTCTTGATCCTGAGCAGTTCTTC.

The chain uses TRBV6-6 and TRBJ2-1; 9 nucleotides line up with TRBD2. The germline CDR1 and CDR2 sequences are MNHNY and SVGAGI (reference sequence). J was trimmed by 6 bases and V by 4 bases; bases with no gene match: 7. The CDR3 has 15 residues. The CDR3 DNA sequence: TGTGCCAGCAGTTTAACTAGCGGGTTATTCAATGAGCAGTTCTTC. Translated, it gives CASSLTSGLFNEQFF.

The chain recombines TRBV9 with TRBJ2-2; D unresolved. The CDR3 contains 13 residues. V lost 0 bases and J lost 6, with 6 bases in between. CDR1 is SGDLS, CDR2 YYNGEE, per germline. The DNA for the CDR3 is TGTGCCAGCAGCGTAGGATCTCCCGGGGAGCTGTTTTTT. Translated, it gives CASSVGSPGELFF.

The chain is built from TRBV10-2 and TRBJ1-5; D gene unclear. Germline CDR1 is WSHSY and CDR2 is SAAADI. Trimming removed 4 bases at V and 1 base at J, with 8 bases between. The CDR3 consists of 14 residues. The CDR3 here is CASSVGRSNQPQHF. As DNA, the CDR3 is TGCGCCAGCAGTGTGGGAAGAAGCAATCAGCCCCAGCATTTT.

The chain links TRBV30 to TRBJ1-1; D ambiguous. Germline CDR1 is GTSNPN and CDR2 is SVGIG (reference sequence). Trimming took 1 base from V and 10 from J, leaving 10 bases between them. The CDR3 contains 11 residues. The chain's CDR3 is CAWSDWSAAFF. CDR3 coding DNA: TGTGCCTGGAGTGATTGGTCAGCAGCTTTCTTT.

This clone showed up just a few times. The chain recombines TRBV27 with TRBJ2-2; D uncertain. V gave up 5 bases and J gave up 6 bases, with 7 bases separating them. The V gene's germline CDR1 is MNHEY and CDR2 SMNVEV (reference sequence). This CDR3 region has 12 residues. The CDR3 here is CASSRIAGELFF. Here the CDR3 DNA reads TGTGCCAGCAGTAGGATAGCCGGGGAGCTGTTTTTT.

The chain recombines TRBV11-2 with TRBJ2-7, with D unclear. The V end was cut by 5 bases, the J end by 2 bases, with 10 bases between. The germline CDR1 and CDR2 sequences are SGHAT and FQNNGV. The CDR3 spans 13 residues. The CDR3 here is CASSTPGTYEQYF. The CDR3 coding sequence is TGTGCCAGCAGCACACCGGGCACCTACGAGCAGTACTTC.

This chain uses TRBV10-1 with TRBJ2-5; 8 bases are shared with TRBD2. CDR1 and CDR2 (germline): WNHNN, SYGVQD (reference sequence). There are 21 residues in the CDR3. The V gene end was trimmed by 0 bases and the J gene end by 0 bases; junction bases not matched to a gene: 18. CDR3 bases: TGCGCCAGCAGTGAGTCGGTAGCGGGAAGATCAGATTCGACGTACCAAGAGACCCAGTACTTC. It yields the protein CASSESVAGRSDSTYQETQYF.

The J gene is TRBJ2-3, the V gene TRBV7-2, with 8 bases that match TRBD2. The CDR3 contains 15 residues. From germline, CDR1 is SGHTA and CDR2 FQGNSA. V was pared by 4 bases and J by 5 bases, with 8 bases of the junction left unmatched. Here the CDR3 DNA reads TGTGCCAGCAGCTCCCTTAGCGGGATCAGAGATACGCAGTATTTT. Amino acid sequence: CASSSLSGIRDTQYF.

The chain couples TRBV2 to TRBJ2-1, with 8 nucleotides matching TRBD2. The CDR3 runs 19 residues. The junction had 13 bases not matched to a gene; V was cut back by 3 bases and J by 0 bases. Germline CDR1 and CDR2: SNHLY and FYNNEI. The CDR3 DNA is TGTGCCAGCAGTGACATAGCGGGGTCATCGTGGAGCTCCTACAATGAGCAGTTCTTC. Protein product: CASSDIAGSSWSSYNEQFF.

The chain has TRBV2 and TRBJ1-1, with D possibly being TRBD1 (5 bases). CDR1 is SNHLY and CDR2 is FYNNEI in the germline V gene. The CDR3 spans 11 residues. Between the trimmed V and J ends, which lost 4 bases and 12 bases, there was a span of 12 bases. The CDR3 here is CASSAGTGTFF. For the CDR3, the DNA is TGTGCCAGCAGTGCCGGGACGGGAACTTTCTTT.

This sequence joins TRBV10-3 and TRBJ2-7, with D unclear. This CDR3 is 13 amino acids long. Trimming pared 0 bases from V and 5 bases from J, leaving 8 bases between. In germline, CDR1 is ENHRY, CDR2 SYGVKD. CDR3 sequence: CAISESQMNEQYF. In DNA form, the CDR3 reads TGTGCCATCAGTGAGTCTCAGATGAACGAGCAGTACTTC.

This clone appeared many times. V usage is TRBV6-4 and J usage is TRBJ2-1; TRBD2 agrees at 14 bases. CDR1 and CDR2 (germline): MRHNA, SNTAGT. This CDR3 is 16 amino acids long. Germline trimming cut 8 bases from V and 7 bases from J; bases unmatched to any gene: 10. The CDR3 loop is CASSGTSGSGENEQFF. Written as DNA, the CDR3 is TGTGCCAGCTCTGGGACTAGCGGGAGTGGGGAAAATGAGCAGTTCTTC.

CDR3 nucleotide sequence: TGTGCCAGCAGCTTGGGAAGTTTAAGGGGGCGACCCAAAAACATTCAGTACTTC. Translating it yields CASSLGSLRGRPKNIQYF. The V call is TRBV7-2, the J call TRBJ2-4, with 7 bases matching TRBD1. This CDR3 contains 18 residues. The germline V gene encodes CDR1 SGHTA and CDR2 FQGNSA. J was trimmed by 2 bases and V by 3 bases; bases with no gene match: 13.

The CDR3 DNA follows: TGTGCCAGCAGCCAAGATCTTCAGGGAAGGACAGATACGCAGTATTTT. Its protein product is CASSQDLQGRTDTQYF. The chain uses TRBV14 and TRBJ2-3; the D gene is possibly TRBD1 (5 bases). Germline values: CDR1 SGHDN, CDR2 FVKESK. The V and J ends lost 0 bases and 3 bases respectively, with 13 bases between them. This CDR3 contains 16 residues.

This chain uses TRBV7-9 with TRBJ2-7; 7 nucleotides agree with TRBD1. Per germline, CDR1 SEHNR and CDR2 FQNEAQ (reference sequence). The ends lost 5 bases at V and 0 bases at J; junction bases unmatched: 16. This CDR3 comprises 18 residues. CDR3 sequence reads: CASSGHGQGQAYSYEQYF. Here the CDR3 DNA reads TGTGCCAGCAGCGGCCACGGTCAAGGACAGGCCTACTCCTACGAGCAGTACTTC.